Below, 8 T cell receptor beta chains from the same sample are listed, as sequenced in a study of shared clonotypes between healthy human individuals. TCRdb keeps only in-frame clones here, not all; method: immunoSEQ multiplex PCR. The data show 900,000 to 1,200,000 clones, with 70% to 80% seen just once and 0.5% to 0.65% held by the top ten. Sequenced: memory CD4+ T cells from PBMCs. The subset: CD45RA-negative fraction. The source is a young man in good health. Some clones in this sample may be carry-over from other donors' samples.

The gene calls are TRBV9 and TRBJ2-6; D is unclear. Germline V lookup: CDR1 SGDLS, CDR2 YYNGEE. The CDR3 is made up of 14 amino acids. Between the trimmed V and J ends, which lost 4 bases and 0 bases, there was a span of 5 bases. CDR3 protein: CASSRDSGANVLTF. In DNA, the CDR3 is TGTGCCAGCAGCCGTGACTCTGGGGCCAACGTCCTGACTTTC.

Here the CDR3 reads CASSLETGQPQHF. The CDR3 nucleotides are TGTGCCAGCAGCTTAGAGACAGGGCAGCCCCAGCATTTT. V is TRBV7-2 and J is TRBJ1-5; 7 nucleotides match TRBD1. The CDR3 spans 13 residues. The ends lost 1 base at V and 7 bases at J; junction bases unmatched: 1. Germline CDR1 SGHTA, CDR2 FQGNSA.

The CDR3 sequence is CASRTWTSGQGGDIQYF. CDR3 in DNA: TGTGCCAGCAGGACCTGGACTAGCGGCCAAGGGGGCGACATTCAGTACTTC. The chain employs TRBV11-2 and TRBJ2-4; the match to TRBD2 covers 10 bases. CDR1 is SGHAT and CDR2 is FQNNGV in the germline V gene. Germline trimming cut 6 bases from V and 8 bases from J; bases unmatched to any gene: 16. There are 17 residues in the CDR3. Looking up the rest from reference TRBV11-2 and TRBJ2-4 gives the full variable domain: EAGVAQSPRYKIIEKRQSVAFWCNPISGHATLYWYQQILGQGPKLLIQFQNNGVVDDSQLPKDRFSAERLKGVDSTLKIQPAKLEDSAVYLCASRTWTSGQGGDIQYFGAGTRLSVL.

The rearrangement uses TRBV6-5 and TRBJ1-4; a weak D match, TRBD1 (5 bases). The CDR3 is made up of 14 amino acids. CDR1 is MNHEY and CDR2 is SVGAGI in the germline V gene. Trimming removed 5 bases from V and 7 bases from J, with 14 bases in between. The CDR3 DNA sequence: TGTGCCAGCAGTCTCACCCGTAGGGGTGAAAAACTGTTTTTT. Amino acid sequence: CASSLTRRGEKLFF.

The chain combines TRBV27 with TRBJ2-5, with 16 positions matching TRBD2. In germline, CDR1 is MNHEY, CDR2 SMNVEV (reference sequence). V shed 3 bases, J shed 4 bases, and the junction held 8 bases outside the gene matches. This CDR3 spans 18 amino acids. In DNA form, the CDR3 reads TGTGCCAGCAGTTTGCACGGGACTAGCGGGAGGGCCCGAGAGACCCAGTACTTC. Protein sequence: CASSLHGTSGRARETQYF.

The chain links TRBV27 to TRBJ2-2, with D perhaps TRBD1 or TRBD2 (10 bases each). V lost 5 bases, J lost 6 bases, and 37 bases lay in between. Germline V gene sequence: CDR1 MNHEY, CDR2 SMNVEV (reference sequence). This CDR3 contains 22 residues. The CDR3 DNA sequence: TGTGCCAGCAGTCGCCGGGACAGGGGCATTTCTAGCGGGAGTCCCGGGGCCGGGGAGCTGTTTTTT. This translates into CASSRRDRGISSGSPGAGELFF.

The chain employs TRBV2 and TRBJ1-5, with 8 bases aligning to TRBD1. The CDR3 is 13 residues long. Looked up from germline, CDR1 is SNHLY and CDR2 is FYNNEI. Unmatched junction bases numbered 5, after V lost 6 bases and J lost 7 bases. CDR3 loop: CASRTGVRQPQHF. The DNA for the CDR3 is TGTGCCAGCAGGACAGGGGTCCGACAGCCCCAGCATTTT.

The chain couples TRBV2 to TRBJ1-2; 10 nucleotides align to TRBD1. V dropped 6 bases and J dropped 4; count of bases not matched to a gene: 8. Germline lookup yields CDR1 SNHLY and CDR2 FYNNEI. CDR3 length: 15 residues. CDR3 coding DNA: TGTGCCAGCAGGGGACAGGGGCCAAACCCCTATGGCTACACCTTC. Translating it yields CASRGQGPNPYGYTF.